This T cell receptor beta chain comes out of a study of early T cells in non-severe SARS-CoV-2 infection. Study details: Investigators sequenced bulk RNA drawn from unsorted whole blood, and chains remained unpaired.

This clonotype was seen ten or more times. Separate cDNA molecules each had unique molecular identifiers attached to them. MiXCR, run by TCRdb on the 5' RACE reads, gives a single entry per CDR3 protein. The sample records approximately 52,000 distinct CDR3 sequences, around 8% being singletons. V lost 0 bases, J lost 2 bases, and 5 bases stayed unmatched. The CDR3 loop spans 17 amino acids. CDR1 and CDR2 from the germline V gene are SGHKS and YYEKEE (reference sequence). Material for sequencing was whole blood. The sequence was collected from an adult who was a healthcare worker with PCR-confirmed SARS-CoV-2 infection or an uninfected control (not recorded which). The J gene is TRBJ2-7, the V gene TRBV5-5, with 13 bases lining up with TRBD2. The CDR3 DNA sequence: TGTGCCAGCAGCTTGGTCCCCGGGACTAGCGGGGCCTACGAGCAGTACTTC. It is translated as CASSLVPGTSGAYEQYF.